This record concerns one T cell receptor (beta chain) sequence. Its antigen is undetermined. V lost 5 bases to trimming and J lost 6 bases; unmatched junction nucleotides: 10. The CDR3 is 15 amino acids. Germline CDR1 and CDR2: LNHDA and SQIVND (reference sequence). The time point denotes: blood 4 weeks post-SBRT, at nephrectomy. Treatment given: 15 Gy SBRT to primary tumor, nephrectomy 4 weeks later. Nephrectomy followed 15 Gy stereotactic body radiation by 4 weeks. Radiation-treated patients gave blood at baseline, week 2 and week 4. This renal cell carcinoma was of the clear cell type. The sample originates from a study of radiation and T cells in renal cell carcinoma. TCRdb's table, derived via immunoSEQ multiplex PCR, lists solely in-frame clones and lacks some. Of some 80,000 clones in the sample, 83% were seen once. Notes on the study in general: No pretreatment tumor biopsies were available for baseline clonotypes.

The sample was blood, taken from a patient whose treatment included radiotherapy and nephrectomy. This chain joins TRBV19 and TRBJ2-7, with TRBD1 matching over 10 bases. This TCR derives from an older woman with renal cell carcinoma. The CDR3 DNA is TGTGCCAGTAGTCTCTACTCCGGGACAGGGGTCGAGCAGTACTTC. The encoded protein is CASSLYSGTGVEQYF.